The rows below give T cell receptor beta chains drawn from one sample of a study of regulatory T cells in long-lasting Graves disease. TCRdb passed the multiplex PCR reads through MiXCR, listing each CDR3 protein once. Here the sample spans just over 600,000 distinct CDR3 sequences, roughly 15% being singletons. The same data also contributed to another study, on T cells in Graves' hyperthyroidism and ophthalmopathy.

The starting material was peripheral blood mononuclear cells (PBMCs), obtained at new diagnosis, from a patient treated with antithyroid drugs. Every receptor here comes from a woman between 25 and 40 years old with Graves disease. Both conserved end residues are part of each CDR3. A D gene is named only where the DNA matches it firmly. Clone size is not always given. Where it is, it says once, few, many or a class for expanded clones.

-,TRBJ1-5,few,TRBV30,CAWSVNVVQPQHF,TGTGCCTGGAGTGTTAATGTAGTCCAGCCCCAGCATTTT
TRBD1,TRBJ1-2,-,TRBV5-6,CASSSTTGPGGYTF,TGTGCCAGCAGCTCAACGACAGGGCCGGGGGGCTACACCTTC
-,TRBJ1-2,-,TRBV5-1,CASSPHEGTTGGYTF,TGCGCCAGCAGCCCCCATGAGGGAACGACGGGGGGCTACACCTTC
-,TRBJ2-7,-,TRBV5-6,CASSLVHTYEQYF,TGTGCCAGCAGCTTGGTCCATACCTACGAGCAGTACTTC
-,TRBJ2-2,many,TRBV7-9,CAIRWAIGELFF,TGTGCCATCCGGTGGGCAATCGGGGAGCTGTTTTTT
-,TRBJ1-2,few,TRBV18,CASSPTRGSDYGYTF,TGTGCCAGCTCACCAACAAGGGGTTCAGACTATGGCTACACCTTC
TRBD1,TRBJ1-4,-,TRBV28,CASSDRVLIF,TGTGCCAGCAGCGACAGGGTTTTGATTTTT
-,TRBJ2-7,many,TRBV6-1,CASEISSNREQYF,TGTGCCAGCGAGATCTCTAGTAACCGCGAGCAGTACTTC
TRBD1,TRBJ2-7,few,TRBV7-9,CASSPLDREVSYEQYF,TGTGCCAGCAGTCCCCTGGACAGGGAGGTCTCCTACGAGCAGTACTTC
TRBD1,TRBJ1-1,-,TRBV29-1,CSGKRGRTNTEAFF,TGCAGCGGGAAGAGGGGGCGGACGAACACTGAAGCTTTCTTT
-,TRBJ1-2,-,TRBV7-8,CASSQNYSYTF,TGTGCCAGCTCGCAGAACTATAGCTACACCTTC
TRBD1,TRBJ2-7,-,TRBV29-1,CSVELRTGSYEQYF,TGCAGCGTTGAATTACGGACAGGGTCCTACGAGCAGTACTTC
-,TRBJ2-5,few,TRBV20-1,CSAGRTAQETQYF,TGCAGTGCTGGCCGGACAGCTCAAGAGACCCAGTACTTC
-,TRBJ2-3,many,TRBV20-1,CEGIYTQYF,TGCGAAGGAATATATACGCAGTATTTT
-,TRBJ2-7,many,TRBV12-3/TRBV12-4,CASSFRETSYEQYF,TGTGCCAGCAGTTTTAGGGAAACGAGCTACGAGCAGTACTTC
TRBD1,TRBJ2-5,few,TRBV6-5,CASSYGTVKETQYF,TGTGCCAGCAGTTACGGGACAGTGAAAGAGACCCAGTACTTC
-,TRBJ2-3,many,TRBV12-3/TRBV12-4,CASSITGDTQYF,TGTGCCAGCAGTATTACGGGAGATACGCAGTATTTT
TRBD2,TRBJ2-1,many,TRBV12-3/TRBV12-4,CASSLQAGVYNEQFF,TGTGCCAGCAGTTTACAAGCGGGGGTATACAATGAGCAGTTCTTC